This TCR beta chain was retrieved from a study of blood T cells in healthy people across ages. Broader study findings: Because sorting was not performed, PBMCs prevented conclusive naive versus antigen-experienced comparison. Compared with aged donors, long-lived donors showed fewer expanded clones, suggesting selection.

PCR was performed a second time for about 7 to 12 cycles using a sample-barcoded 5' primer and a J-beta primer mix. TCRdb redid the calling of the 5' RACE reads with MiXCR, one entry per CDR3 protein. The top ten hold around 21% of the sample, which has around 790,000 distinct CDR3 sequences, 44% seen once. The CDR3 has 16 amino acids. The V gene lost 4 bases and the J gene lost 0 bases, with 14 bases spanning the gap. Germline CDR1 and CDR2: SGHDT and YYEEEE. This clonotype was seen a handful of times. The antigen is undetermined. Specimen: blood. This clonotype was sampled from a man aged 60 to 75 in good health. The V gene is TRBV5-6, the J gene TRBJ2-1; D is undetermined. Here the CDR3 DNA reads TGTGCCAGCAGCGCGGACCTCTTTCTCTCCTACAATGAGCAGTTCTTC. Its protein is CASSADLFLSYNEQFF.